The next 29 T cell receptor beta chains were all read from a single sample in a study of cytomegalovirus exposure and HLA in healthy donors. PCR amplification relied on 60 Vbeta primers (plus 13 Jbeta primers). The repertoire was sequenced with immunoSEQ multiplex PCR; TCRdb's copy has only in-frame clones and lacks some. The sample has under 200,000 clones, 68% seen once; the top ten hold less than 3.5%. The material sequenced was PBMCs. These receptors came from a woman between 40 and 55 years old in good health and CMV-seropositive.

V usage is TRBV4-3 and J usage is TRBJ2-5; 14 nucleotides agree with TRBD2. The J call may be wrong; the DNA end is better matched by TRBJ2-7. Per germline, CDR1 LGHNA and CDR2 YSLEER. CDR3 length: 20 residues. The CDR3 loop reads CASSQYPVTSGGESSYEQYF. The CDR3 bases are TGCGCCAGCAGCCAATACCCGGTGACTAGCGGGGGGGAAAGCTCCTACGAGCAGTACTTC.

The table lists this clone with a few counts. The same CDR3 arises from other DNA sequences in this sample as well. This chain links TRBV28 with TRBJ1-2; D might be TRBD1 (5 bases). Trimming took off 7 bases at V and 4 bases at J, with 16 bases between the two ends. The CDR3 loop spans 14 amino acids. Per the germline V gene, CDR1 is MDHEN and CDR2 is SYDVKM. The CDR3 sequence is CASTSGLQTYGYTF. As DNA, the CDR3 is TGTGCCAGCACCTCAGGGTTGCAGACCTATGGCTACACCTTC.

The chain carries TRBV28 and TRBJ2-7; 8 nucleotides match TRBD1. The CDR3 contains 15 residues. Germline V lookup: CDR1 MDHEN, CDR2 SYDVKM. V shed 1 base, J shed 7 bases, and the junction held 9 bases outside the gene matches. CDR3 in DNA: TGTGCCAGCAGTTTATCAGGGGGCCCTCGATTTGAGCAGTACTTC. It yields the protein CASSLSGGPRFEQYF.

This clone was seen a few times. V is TRBV7-3 and J is TRBJ2-3, with 7 bases aligning to TRBD2. V trimming: 5 bases; J trimming: 0 bases; junction bases outside the gene matches: 5. Looked up from germline, CDR1 is SGHTA and CDR2 is FQGTGA. The CDR3 sequence is 15 residues long. CDR3 sequence: CASSPSGASTDTQYF. The CDR3 DNA is TGTGCCAGCAGCCCAAGCGGGGCTAGCACAGATACGCAGTATTTT. Complete variable domain (other parts from reference TRBV7-3 and TRBJ2-3): GAGVSQTPSNKVTEKGKYVELRCDPISGHTALYWYRQSLGQGPEFLIYFQGTGAADDSGLPNDRFFAVRPEGSVSTLKIQRTERGDSAVYLCASSPSGASTDTQYFGPGTRLTVL.

Turning to this clone: At one end the junction does not follow the germline gene, possibly because of a read error. The chain couples TRBV7-8 to TRBJ1-5; 7 nucleotides agree with TRBD1. The CDR3 spans 13 residues. CDR1 and CDR2 (germline): SGHVS, FQNEAQ. The CDR3, as DNA: TGTGCCAGCAGCCCCGACAGGGTTTGGCCCCAGAATTTT. Residues: CASSPDRVWPQNF.

The gene calls are TRBV5-6 and TRBJ2-1; D ambiguous. The V gene's germline CDR1 is SGHDT and CDR2 YYEEEE. The CDR3 sequence is 12 residues long. V lost 0 bases and J lost 9, with 7 bases in between. This CDR3 is CASSLDLGEQFF. The CDR3, as DNA: TGTGCCAGCAGCTTGGATCTCGGTGAGCAGTTCTTC.

Of note for this clone: The sample contains more than one DNA sequence encoding this CDR3. The V gene is TRBV9, the J gene TRBJ2-7, with D maybe TRBD2 (5 bases). CDR3 length: 14 amino acids. V was trimmed by 0 bases and J by 5 bases, leaving 12 bases between them. CDR1 is SGDLS, CDR2 YYNGEE, per germline. The CDR3 is CASSVGLAVHEQYF. DNA of the CDR3: TGTGCCAGCAGCGTAGGGCTAGCAGTCCACGAGCAGTACTTC.

This chain connects TRBV19 to TRBJ2-5; D remains ambiguous. The CDR3 sequence is 13 residues long. V lost 3 bases, J lost 3 bases, and 8 bases lay in between. Germline V CDR1 and CDR2: LNHDA, SQIVND (reference sequence). The CDR3: CASSMFVEETQYF. The CDR3 DNA sequence: TGTGCCAGTAGTATGTTTGTAGAAGAGACCCAGTACTTC.

The genes are TRBV5-1 and TRBJ2-5, with 8 bases lining up with TRBD2. CDR1 and CDR2 (germline): SGHRS, YFSETQ. Trimming removed 4 bases from V and 2 bases from J; junction bases left unmatched: 13. This CDR3 is built from 17 residues. The CDR3 spells CASSPWGPAGEQETQYF. The CDR3 DNA sequence: TGCGCCAGCAGCCCGTGGGGGCCAGCGGGGGAACAAGAGACCCAGTACTTC. The entire variable domain, with the rest obtained from reference TRBV5-1 and TRBJ2-5, is as follows: KAGVTQTPRYLIKTRGQQVTLSCSPISGHRSVSWYQQTPGQGLQFLFEYFSETQRNKGNFPGRFSGRQFSNSRSEMNVSTLELGDSALYLCASSPWGPAGEQETQYFGPGTRLLVL.

The rearrangement uses TRBV7-9 and TRBJ1-4; possible D gene TRBD1, 5 bases. V was shortened by 1 base and J by 5 bases, with 11 bases between the two germline ends. This CDR3 has 15 residues. Germline loops: CDR1 SEHNR, CDR2 FQNEAQ (reference sequence). CDR3 protein: CASSLGLQENEKLFF. The CDR3 DNA reads as TGTGCCAGCAGCTTAGGGCTACAGGAAAATGAAAAACTGTTTTTT.

V is TRBV7-9 and J is TRBJ1-1, with no clear D. Germline V gives CDR1 SEHNR, CDR2 FQNEAQ (reference sequence). Trimming removed 4 bases from V and 11 bases from J, with 20 bases in between. The CDR3 is made up of 14 amino acids. CDR3 DNA: TGTGCCAGCAGCTCGACCACCCAGATCAGGAATGCTTTCTTT. Translated: CASSSTTQIRNAFF.

CDR3 nucleotides: TGCGCCAGCAGCCAGAGAAACGGAAACACCATATATTTT. Protein: CASSQRNGNTIYF. The chain is built from TRBV4-3 and TRBJ1-3; D is ambiguous. Germline values: CDR1 LGHNA, CDR2 YSLEER. The CDR3 runs 13 residues. V shed 3 bases and J shed 4 bases, with 7 bases lying between them.

The J gene is TRBJ2-2, the V gene TRBV7-9, with 7 bases matching TRBD1. This CDR3 is built from 16 residues. After removal of 2 bases from V and 0 bases from J, the junction contained 3 bases not matched to a gene. The germline V gene encodes CDR1 SEHNR and CDR2 FQNEAQ (reference sequence). The DNA of the CDR3 is TGTGCCAGCAGCTTAACAGGGGAAACGAACACCGGGGAGCTGTTTTTT. Translation gives CASSLTGETNTGELFF.

This clone was seen a few times. CDR3 region: CASSPGTDEQYF. CDR3 coding DNA: TGCGCCAGCAGCCCGGGGACAGACGAGCAGTACTTC. The chain uses TRBV5-1 and TRBJ2-7; 7 bases are a match to TRBD1. The CDR3 consists of 12 residues. Germline CDR1 is SGHRS and CDR2 is YFSETQ. The V segment lost 4 bases and the J segment 5 bases; nucleotides outside the gene matches: 3. Complete variable domain (other parts from reference TRBV5-1 and TRBJ2-7): KAGVTQTPRYLIKTRGQQVTLSCSPISGHRSVSWYQQTPGQGLQFLFEYFSETQRNKGNFPGRFSGRQFSNSRSEMNVSTLELGDSALYLCASSPGTDEQYFGPGTRLTVT.

The chain employs TRBV6-9 and TRBJ2-7; 8 bases are a match to TRBD1. Germline loops: CDR1 MNHGY, CDR2 SVAAGI. The CDR3 extends over 21 amino acids. V trimming: 1 base; J trimming: 6 bases; junction bases outside the gene matches: 26. In nucleotides, the CDR3 is TGTGCCAGCAGTTATTGGAACGGCCGGCCCCATCCGGGACAGGAGATGTGCGAGCAGTACTTC. Amino acids: CASSYWNGRPHPGQEMCEQYF.

This clone is a singleton in its sample. The chain has TRBV27 and TRBJ1-2; TRBD1 matches 11 bases. The CDR3 is made up of 16 amino acids. The germline gives CDR1 MNHEY, CDR2 SMNVEV (reference sequence). Trimming took 1 base from V and 8 from J; bases not matched to a gene: 9. The CDR3 reads CASSLWGTGGSSGYTF. As DNA, the CDR3 is TGTGCCAGCAGTTTATGGGGGACAGGGGGAAGCTCAGGCTACACCTTC.

The chain carries TRBV27 and TRBJ1-2; 8 nucleotides line up with TRBD1. This CDR3 spans 13 amino acids. V dropped 5 bases and J dropped 5; count of bases not matched to a gene: 4. Germline V gene sequence: CDR1 MNHEY, CDR2 SMNVEV (reference sequence). The CDR3 is CASSITGGYGYTF. The CDR3 DNA reads TGTGCCAGCAGTATAACAGGGGGGTATGGCTACACCTTC.

This rearrangement joins TRBV7-2 to TRBJ1-5; 9 bases line up with TRBD1. J lost 7 bases, V lost 4 bases, and 5 bases had no gene match. The germline V gene has CDR1 SGHTA and CDR2 FQGNSA. The CDR3 has 14 residues. This CDR3 is CASSSGQGLQPQHF. The CDR3 DNA follows: TGTGCCAGCAGCTCGGGACAGGGTTTGCAGCCCCAGCATTTT. The full variable domain, with the rest looked up from reference TRBV7-2 and TRBJ1-5, is GAGVSQSPSNKVTEKGKDVELRCDPISGHTALYWYRQSLGQGLEFLIYFQGNSAPDKSGLPSDRFSAERTGGSVSTLTIQRTQQEDSAVYLCASSSGQGLQPQHFGDGTRLSIL.

The CDR3 DNA sequence: TGTGCCAGCAGCTTAAGACGCGGTCAGCCCCAGCATTTT. Protein sequence: CASSLRRGQPQHF. The chain combines TRBV7-9 with TRBJ1-5; no clear D. V lost 2 bases and J lost 6, with 8 bases in between. This CDR3 has 13 residues. CDR1 is SEHNR and CDR2 is FQNEAQ in the germline V gene (reference sequence).

The chain carries TRBV5-1 and TRBJ2-5; D perhaps matches TRBD2 (6 bases). The CDR3 length is 15 residues. V was shortened by 0 bases and J by 4 bases, with 13 bases between the two germline ends. In germline, CDR1 is SGHRS, CDR2 YFSETQ. The CDR3 protein is CASSLGPGAVETQYF. Here the CDR3 DNA reads TGCGCCAGCAGCTTGGGCCCGGGAGCGGTAGAGACCCAGTACTTC.

V and J are TRBV5-1 and TRBJ2-5; perhaps TRBD2 as D (6 bases). Germline V lookup: CDR1 SGHRS, CDR2 YFSETQ. The CDR3 has 15 residues. V was cut by 4 bases and J by 1 base, with 14 bases left in between. The CDR3 bases are TGCGCCAGCAGCAGAAATAGCGGAGCCCAAGAGACCCAGTACTTC. It is translated as CASSRNSGAQETQYF.

The V and J genes are TRBV18 and TRBJ1-1; 7 nucleotides agree with TRBD1. Germline CDR1 and CDR2: KGHSH and LQKENI. The CDR3 is 12 amino acids. Trimming cost V 2 bases and J 10 bases; bases outside gene matches: 4. Written as DNA, the CDR3 is TGTGCCAGCTCACCAAATCCAGGGGGAGCTTTCTTT. Translating gives CASSPNPGGAFF.

The chain is built from TRBV29-1 and TRBJ2-7; the match to TRBD1 covers 8 bases. The CDR3 loop spans 13 amino acids. Germline-derived CDR1 and CDR2 are SQVTM and ANQGSEA. The V segment lost 4 bases and the J segment 12 bases; nucleotides outside the gene matches: 14. CDR3 sequence: CSVAGDRSYTRYF. The CDR3 DNA sequence: TGCAGCGTTGCAGGGGACAGGTCCTACACACGGTACTTC.

The chain joins TRBV6-5 to TRBJ2-2; 11 bases are a match to TRBD1. The CDR3 length is 15 residues. V shed 7 bases, J shed 5 bases, and the junction held 6 bases outside the gene matches. The germline gives CDR1 MNHEY, CDR2 SVGAGI. The CDR3 coding sequence is TGTGCCAGCACTCGGGACAGGGGGTGGACCGGGGAGCTGTTTTTT. This gives the protein CASTRDRGWTGELFF.

In its sample, this clone was seen a few times. The chain uses TRBV18 and TRBJ1-2; D is unclear. V was cut by 3 bases and J by 3 bases, with 11 bases left in between. Germline V lookup: CDR1 KGHSH, CDR2 LQKENI. The CDR3 spans 14 residues. The DNA of the CDR3 is TGTGCCAGCTCACCTGATTCTATTGACTATGGCTACACCTTC. Its translation is CASSPDSIDYGYTF.

The chain is built from TRBV15 and TRBJ2-7, with D perhaps matching TRBD2 (5 bases). V was pared by 0 bases and J by 3 bases, with 6 bases between. Germline assignment: CDR1 LNHNV and CDR2 YYDKDF (reference sequence). The CDR3 consists of 13 residues. Written as DNA, the CDR3 is TGTGCCACCAGCAGAGAACTAGTCTACGAGCAGTACTTC. Its protein product is CATSRELVYEQYF.

The V call is TRBV5-1, the J call TRBJ1-2; TRBD1 might be the D (5 bases). Per the germline V gene, CDR1 is SGHRS and CDR2 is YFSETQ. V gave up 7 bases and J gave up 2 bases, with 12 bases separating them. This CDR3 has 13 amino acids. CDR3 coding DNA: TGCGCCAGCGGGGGGGAAGGGAACTATGGCTACACCTTC. Translated: CASGGEGNYGYTF.

The rearrangement uses TRBV19 and TRBJ2-5; 13 nucleotides align to TRBD2. The V segment lost 5 bases and the J segment 5 bases; nucleotides outside the gene matches: 11. There are 17 residues in the CDR3. Per germline, CDR1 LNHDA and CDR2 SQIVND (reference sequence). CDR3 residues: CASSFTSGRAVMETQYF. The DNA for the CDR3 is TGTGCCAGTAGTTTTACTAGCGGGAGGGCCGTAATGGAGACCCAGTACTTC.

This chain links TRBV7-6 with TRBJ2-7; D perhaps matches TRBD2 (7 bases). Trimming left V 5 bases short and J 0 bases short, with 17 bases between. This CDR3 contains 16 residues. Looked up from germline, CDR1 is SGHVS and CDR2 is FNYEAQ. This CDR3 reads CASSLGAGGLSYEQYF. The CDR3 nucleotides read TGTGCCAGCAGCCTAGGGGCCGGGGGGCTCTCCTACGAGCAGTACTTC.